The 5 T cell receptor beta chains given below trace back to one sample, sequenced in a study of shared clonotypes between healthy human individuals. The data were produced by immunoSEQ multiplex PCR, yet TCRdb's version contains in-frame clones alone and is incomplete. The sample records over a million clones, approximately 98% being singletons. Sequenced: naive CD4+ T cells sorted from blood. Documented subset: CD45RA+ positively selected. These TCRs come from a man aged 30 to 39 in good health.

Points on this clone: The germline gene is not matched at one end of the junction; a read error may be the cause. J is TRBJ2-1 and V is TRBV10-1, with 14 bases matching TRBD2. CDR3 size: 17 residues. CDR1 is WNHNN, CDR2 SYGVQD, per germline (reference sequence). The CDR3 spells CASSEAGTSGSYDEQFF. CDR3 nucleotide sequence: TGCGCCAGCAGTGAAGCCGGGACTAGCGGGAGCTACGATGAGCAGTTCTTC.

DNA for the CDR3: TGCGCCAGCAGCTTAGAGAGATACACCGGGGAGCTGTTTTTT. This gives the protein CASSLERYTGELFF. The V and J genes are TRBV5-1 and TRBJ2-2; D is ambiguous. The CDR3 is 14 residues long. V was shortened by 2 bases and J by 3 bases, with 8 bases between the two germline ends. Per germline, CDR1 SGHRS and CDR2 YFSETQ.

The chain combines TRBV18 with TRBJ1-2; D unresolved. Trimming pared 3 bases from V and 1 base from J, leaving 15 bases between. Germline CDR1 is KGHSH and CDR2 is LQKENI. The CDR3 is 16 amino acids. The CDR3 bases are TGTGCCAGCTCACCCTCTCCGACACGGATTAACTATGGCTACACCTTC. It yields the protein CASSPSPTRINYGYTF.

The V call is TRBV21-1, the J call TRBJ2-1. TRBV21-1 represents a pseudogene. This CDR3 spans 16 amino acids. The CDR3 here is CASSKEVWFQPWEQFF. The CDR3 coding sequence is TGTGCCAGCAGCAAAGAGGTGTGGTTCCAGCCCTGGGAGCAGTTCTTC.

The rearrangement joins TRBV10-1 to TRBJ1-1; D is unclear. V was trimmed by 6 bases and J by 0 bases, leaving 8 bases between them. The germline CDR1 and CDR2 sequences are WNHNN and SYGVQD (reference sequence). This CDR3 comprises 13 residues. The CDR3 DNA reads as TGCGCCAGCAGCCCGGATGTGAACACTGAAGCTTTCTTT. This codes for CASSPDVNTEAFF.